This T cell receptor (beta chain) derives from a study of PD-L1 blockade in urothelial cancer. For the study at large: At 3 weeks after treatment start (second dose) and again at 6 weeks, blood was analyzed.

Per-patient samples, pretreatment and on-treatment, numbered 1 to 8. Germline CDR1 is SGHNT and CDR2 is YENEEA. The CDR3 covers 17 residues. V gave up 5 bases and J gave up 0 bases, with 17 bases separating them. This clone has more than one count but fewer than ten. Only in-frame clones appear in the TCRdb table, and some are missing; sequencing was by immunoSEQ multiplex PCR. The sample comprises 20,000 to 25,000 clones, around nine tenths of which are singletons, and approximately 2.8% rests with the top ten. The sample was PBMCs, taken around atezolizumab (anti-PD-L1) treatment. The receptor was isolated from a man aged 50 to 60 with urothelial cancer. The chain recombines TRBV11-3 with TRBJ2-1; unclear D gene. The CDR3 here is CASSRHSDTSSYNEQFF. The CDR3 DNA sequence: TGTGCCAGCAGCCGCCATTCCGACACGAGCTCCTACAATGAGCAGTTCTTC.